In this sample, the clone carrying this T cell receptor beta chain turned up a few times. This entry comes from a study of T cells after somatic rescue of genetic block. The table came from immunoSEQ multiplex PCR; TCRdb's copy has only in-frame clones and leaves some out. Among roughly 8,000 clones listed, around 85% were seen once. Germline V CDR1 and CDR2: SGDLS, YYNGEE. The CDR3 contains 17 residues. V was pared by 3 bases and J by 8 bases, with 14 bases of the junction left unmatched. The chain links TRBV9 to TRBJ2-1, with 10 bases lining up with TRBD2. The sequenced material came from peripheral blood mononuclear cells (PBMCs). The clonotype comes from a boy aged 5 to 17. The CDR3 loop reads CASSEMPGTSAPDEQFF. The CDR3 bases are TGTGCCAGCAGCGAGATGCCCGGGACTAGCGCCCCCGATGAGCAGTTCTTC.